This is a list of T cell receptor beta chains from one sample in a study of blood T cells in healthy people across ages. In TCRdb, the 5' RACE reads were re-called with MiXCR into one record per CDR3 protein. The sample lists 1,500,000 or so distinct CDR3 sequences; 59% were seen once. Input material: blood. These receptors all come from a man between 18 and 35 years old in good health. Both conserved end residues are part of each CDR3. D genes are given only for firm matches. The size entry is marked missing in some rows and otherwise reads once, few, many or a size class.

V gene,clone size,J gene,D gene,CDR3 DNA,CDR3 protein
TRBV6-1,-,TRBJ2-7,-,TGTGCCAGCAGTTCCCGACTGATTTACGAGCAGTACTTC,CASSSRLIYEQYF
TRBV4-3,-,TRBJ2-7,-,TGCGCCAGCAGCCAAGATTACGCAGGGCCTACCTACGAGCAGTACTTC,CASSQDYAGPTYEQYF
TRBV15,-,TRBJ2-7,-,TGTGCCACCAGCAGCGGGAAATACGAGCAGTACTTC,CATSSGKYEQYF
TRBV20-1,-,TRBJ2-3,-,TGCAGTGCTCAACCGGGACTTACCACAGATACGCAGTATTTT,CSAQPGLTTDTQYF
TRBV11-3,-,TRBJ1-1,-,TGTGCCAGCAGCCACGGACCGTCGGACACTGAAGCTTTCTTT,CASSHGPSDTEAFF
TRBV3-1,few,TRBJ2-7,-,TGTGCCAGCAGCCAAGATTGGGGCCCCCTCGAGCAGTACTTC,CASSQDWGPLEQYF
TRBV16,-,TRBJ1-1,-,TGTGCCAGCAGCCAATCGACTGGAGTGAACACTGAAGCTTTCTTT,CASSQSTGVNTEAFF
TRBV6-5,once,TRBJ2-7,TRBD1,TGTGCCAGCGGCCGACAGGGGAGCGAGCAGTACTTC,CASGRQGSEQYF
TRBV4-2,few,TRBJ2-7,TRBD2,TGTGCCAGCAGCCAGTCGGGACTAGCGGGAGGGTGGGGCTACGAGCAGTACTTC,CASSQSGLAGGWGYEQYF
TRBV5-6,-,TRBJ1-2,-,TGTGCCAGCAGCGGCAAATCGGAGGCCTCGAACCTCTATGGCTACACCTTC,CASSGKSEASNLYGYTF
TRBV20-1,-,TRBJ1-4,-,TGCAGTGCTAGAGATCAGGGGCCCGAGACACCGACCGGAAAACTGTTTTTT,CSARDQGPETPTGKLFF
TRBV20-1,-,TRBJ2-7,-,TGCAGTGCTAGGGAAAGGGACCGCAGCTCCTACGAGCAGTACTTC,CSARERDRSSYEQYF
TRBV20-1,-,TRBJ1-5,TRBD1,TGCAGTGCTAGACTATCCGGGACAGGGGGGGACAATCAGCCCCAGCATTTT,CSARLSGTGGDNQPQHF
TRBV5-1,-,TRBJ1-2,-,TGCGCCAGCAATGGCGTTGGGGGCTACACCTTC,CASNGVGGYTF
TRBV20-1,few,TRBJ2-6,-,TGCAGTGCTAGGGACGGCTCTGGGGCCAACGTCCTGACTTTC,CSARDGSGANVLTF
TRBV7-9,few,TRBJ2-7,-,TGTGCCAGCAGCACTGACATTGGCGAGCAGTACTTC,CASSTDIGEQYF
TRBV21-1,-,TRBJ2-3,-,TGTGCCAGGTCCGCAGTAGGGACAGGGAAGGGGGGACGCACAGATACGCAGTATTTT,CARSAVGTGKGGRTDTQYF
TRBV2,few,TRBJ2-4,-,TGTGCCAGCAACCGGGACACTCGCATTCAGTACTTC,CASNRDTRIQYF
TRBV2,once,TRBJ1-6,-,TGTGCCGGTACATCAGGACGGTATAATTCACCCCTCCACTTT,CAGTSGRYNSPLHF
TRBV6-1,-,TRBJ2-3,TRBD1,TGTGCCAGCAGTACCGGGACAGGACCTAGGGGCACAGATACGCAGTATTTT,CASSTGTGPRGTDTQYF
TRBV27,few,TRBJ2-5,-,TGTGCCAGCAAAGGCGACAGTGATGGGGAGACCCAGTACTTC,CASKGDSDGETQYF
TRBV29-1,few,TRBJ2-5,-,TGCAGCGTTGCACCACAGGTAGAGACCCAGTACTTC,CSVAPQVETQYF
TRBV7-9,few,TRBJ1-1,-,TGTGCCAGCGGGGTGGTGTTGGAGGCTGAAGCTTTCTTT,CASGVVLEAEAFF
TRBV20-1,-,TRBJ2-3,TRBD2,TGCAGTGCTAGCCCCCTCGAGGCGGGGGGGCGTGCAGATACGCAGTATTTT,CSASPLEAGGRADTQYF
TRBV12-3/TRBV12-4,-,TRBJ2-3,-,TGTGCCAGCAGTACGGGATTTAGCACAGATGTGCAGTATTTT,CASSTGFSTDVQYF
TRBV25-1,-,TRBJ2-3,-,TGTGCCAGCAGTGAAGCCAGGGTGGATACGCAGTATTTT,CASSEARVDTQYF
TRBV6-5,-,TRBJ2-5,TRBD1,TGTGCCAGCAGTTACGCCCCCGAAGACAGGGGACGAGAGACCCAGTACTTC,CASSYAPEDRGRETQYF
TRBV2,few,TRBJ2-3,-,TGTGCCAGCAGTGGGGGACTCTACACAGATACGCAGTATTTT,CASSGGLYTDTQYF
TRBV6-5,-,TRBJ2-5,-,TGTGCCAGCAGTTACTCTCGACCGCAGGTGGAGGAATACAATGAGCAGTACTTC,CASSYSRPQVEEYNEQYF
TRBV9,-,TRBJ2-5,TRBD2,TGTGCCAGCAGCGTAGGGGCGGGGGGCCTCAATGAGCAGTACTTC,CASSVGAGGLNEQYF